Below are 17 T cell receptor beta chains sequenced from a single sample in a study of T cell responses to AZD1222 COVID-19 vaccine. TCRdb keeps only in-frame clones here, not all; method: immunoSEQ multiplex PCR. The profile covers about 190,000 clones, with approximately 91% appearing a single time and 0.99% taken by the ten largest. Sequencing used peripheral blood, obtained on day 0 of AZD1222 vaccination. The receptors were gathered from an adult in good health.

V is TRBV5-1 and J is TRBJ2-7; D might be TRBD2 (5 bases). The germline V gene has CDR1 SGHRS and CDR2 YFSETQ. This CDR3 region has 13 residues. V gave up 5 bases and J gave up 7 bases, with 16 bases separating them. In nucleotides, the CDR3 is TGCGCCAGCAGTCGGGAAGGGATAGATGAGCAGTACTTC. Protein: CASSREGIDEQYF.

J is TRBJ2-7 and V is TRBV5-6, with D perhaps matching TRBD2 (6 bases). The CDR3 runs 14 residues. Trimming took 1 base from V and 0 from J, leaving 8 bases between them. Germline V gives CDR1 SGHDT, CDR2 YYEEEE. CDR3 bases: TGTGCCAGCAGCTTGCGGGGGTACTCCTACGAGCAGTACTTC. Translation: CASSLRGYSYEQYF.

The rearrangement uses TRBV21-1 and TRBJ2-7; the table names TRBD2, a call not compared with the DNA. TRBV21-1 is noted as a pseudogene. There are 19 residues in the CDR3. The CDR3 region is CASGEGMASGRTETYEQYF. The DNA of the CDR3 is TGTGCCAGCGGGGAAGGTATGGCTAGCGGGAGGACGGAAACCTACGAGCAGTACTTC.

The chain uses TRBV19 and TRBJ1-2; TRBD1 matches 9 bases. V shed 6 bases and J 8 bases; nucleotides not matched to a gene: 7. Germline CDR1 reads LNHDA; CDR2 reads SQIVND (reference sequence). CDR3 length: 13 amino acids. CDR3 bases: TGTGCCAGTAGAGAGAGGGACAGGGAAGGCTACACCTTC. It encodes CASRERDREGYTF. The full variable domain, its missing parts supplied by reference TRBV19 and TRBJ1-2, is DGGITQSPKYLFRKEGQNVTLSCEQNLNHDAMYWYRQDPGQGLRLIYYSQIVNDFQKGDIAEGYSVSREKKESFPLTVTSAQKNPTAFYLCASRERDREGYTFGSGTRLTVV.

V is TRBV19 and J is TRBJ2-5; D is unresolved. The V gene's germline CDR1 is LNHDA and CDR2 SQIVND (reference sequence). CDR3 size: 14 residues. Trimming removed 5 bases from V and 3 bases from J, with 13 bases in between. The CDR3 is CASSPGRFEETQYF. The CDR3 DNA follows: TGTGCCAGTAGTCCAGGACGTTTCGAAGAGACCCAGTACTTC.

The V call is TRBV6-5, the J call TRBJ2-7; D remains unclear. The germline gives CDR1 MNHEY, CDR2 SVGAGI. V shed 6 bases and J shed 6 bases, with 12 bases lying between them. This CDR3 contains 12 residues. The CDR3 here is CASRRPESEQYF. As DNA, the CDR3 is TGTGCCAGCAGGCGACCCGAGAGCGAGCAGTACTTC.

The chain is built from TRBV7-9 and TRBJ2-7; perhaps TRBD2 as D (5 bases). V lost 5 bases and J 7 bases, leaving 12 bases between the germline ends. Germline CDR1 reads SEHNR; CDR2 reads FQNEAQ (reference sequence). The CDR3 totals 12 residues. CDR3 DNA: TGTGCCAGCAGCGCGGGCTCGTGGGAGCAGTACTTC. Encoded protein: CASSAGSWEQYF.

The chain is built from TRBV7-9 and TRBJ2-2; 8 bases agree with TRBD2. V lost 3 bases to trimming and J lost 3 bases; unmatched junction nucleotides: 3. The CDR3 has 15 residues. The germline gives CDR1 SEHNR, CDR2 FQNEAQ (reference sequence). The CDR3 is CASSFLAGDTGELFF. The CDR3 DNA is TGTGCCAGCAGCTTCCTAGCGGGTGACACCGGGGAGCTGTTTTTT. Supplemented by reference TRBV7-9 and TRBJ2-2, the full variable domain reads DTGVSQNPRHKITKRGQNVTFRCDPISEHNRLYWYRQTLGQGPEFLTYFQNEAQLEKSRLLSDRFSAERPKGSFSTLEIQRTEQGDSAMYLCASSFLAGDTGELFFGEGSRLTVL.

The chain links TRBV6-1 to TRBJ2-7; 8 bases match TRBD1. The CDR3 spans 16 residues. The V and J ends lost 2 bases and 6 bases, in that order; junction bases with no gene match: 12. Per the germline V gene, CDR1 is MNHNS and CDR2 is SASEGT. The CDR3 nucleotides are TGTGCCAGCAGTGAACCCCGTGACAGGGGTCGATCCGAGCAGTACTTC. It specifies CASSEPRDRGRSEQYF.

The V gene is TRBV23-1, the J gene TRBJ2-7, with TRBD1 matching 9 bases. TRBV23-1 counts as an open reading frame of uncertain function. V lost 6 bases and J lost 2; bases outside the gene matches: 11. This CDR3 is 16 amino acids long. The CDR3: CASSSATGGRPYEQYF. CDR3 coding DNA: TGCGCCAGCAGCAGCGCCACAGGGGGCAGACCCTACGAGCAGTACTTC.

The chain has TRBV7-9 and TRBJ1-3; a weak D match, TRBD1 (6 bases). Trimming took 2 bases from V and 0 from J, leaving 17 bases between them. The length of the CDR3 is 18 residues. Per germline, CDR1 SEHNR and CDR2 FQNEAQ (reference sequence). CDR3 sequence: CASSLTGGRGPSGNTIYF. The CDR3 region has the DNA TGTGCCAGCAGCTTAACGGGGGGGCGAGGACCCTCTGGAAACACCATATATTTT.

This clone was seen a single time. The DNA of the CDR3 is TGTGCCAGCAGCCACTTACAGGCCTCCCCCGGGGAGACCCAGTACTTC. Translation gives CASSHLQASPGETQYF. The rearrangement joins TRBV7-9 to TRBJ2-5; weak D call: TRBD1 (5 bases). CDR1 is SEHNR, CDR2 FQNEAQ, per germline (reference sequence). Deletions cut 5 bases from V and 5 bases from J, with 21 bases between. The CDR3 runs to 16 residues.

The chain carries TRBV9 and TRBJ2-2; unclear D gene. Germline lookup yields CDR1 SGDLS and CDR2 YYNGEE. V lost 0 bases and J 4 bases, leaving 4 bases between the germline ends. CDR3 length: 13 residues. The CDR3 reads CASSVGFTGELFF. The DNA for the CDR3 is TGTGCCAGCAGCGTAGGCTTCACCGGGGAGCTGTTTTTT. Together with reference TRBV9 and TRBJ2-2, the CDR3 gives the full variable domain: DSGVTQTPKHLITATGQRVTLRCSPRSGDLSVYWYQQSLDQGLQFLIQYYNGEERAKGNILERFSAQQFPDLHSELNLSSLELGDSALYFCASSVGFTGELFFGEGSRLTVL.

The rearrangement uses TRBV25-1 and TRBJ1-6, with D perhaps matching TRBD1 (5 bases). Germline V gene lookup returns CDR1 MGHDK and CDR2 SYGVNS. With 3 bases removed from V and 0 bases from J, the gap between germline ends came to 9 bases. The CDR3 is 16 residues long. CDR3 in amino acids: CASSDEGSSYNSPLHF. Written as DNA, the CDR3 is TGTGCCAGCAGTGACGAGGGGAGCTCCTATAATTCACCCCTCCACTTT.

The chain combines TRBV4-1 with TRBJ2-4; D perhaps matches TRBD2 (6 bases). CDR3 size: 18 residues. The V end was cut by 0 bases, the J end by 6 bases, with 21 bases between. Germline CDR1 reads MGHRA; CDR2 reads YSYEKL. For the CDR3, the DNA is TGCGCCAGCAGCCAAGATGCCCCGTGGGCGGAGGAGGGAAACATTCAGTACTTC. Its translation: CASSQDAPWAEEGNIQYF.

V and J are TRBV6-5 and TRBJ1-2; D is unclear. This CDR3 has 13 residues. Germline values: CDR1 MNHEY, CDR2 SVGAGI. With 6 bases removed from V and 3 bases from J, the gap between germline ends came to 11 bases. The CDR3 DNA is TGTGCCAGCAGCGACTGGGGAGACTATGGCTACACCTTC. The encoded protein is CASSDWGDYGYTF.

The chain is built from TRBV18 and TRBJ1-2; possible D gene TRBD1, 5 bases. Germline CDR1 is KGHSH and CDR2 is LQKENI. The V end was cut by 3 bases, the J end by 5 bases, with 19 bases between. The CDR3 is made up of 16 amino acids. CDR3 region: CASSPEVLGQVYGYTF. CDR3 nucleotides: TGTGCCAGCTCACCTGAGGTTTTGGGGCAAGTGTATGGCTACACCTTC.